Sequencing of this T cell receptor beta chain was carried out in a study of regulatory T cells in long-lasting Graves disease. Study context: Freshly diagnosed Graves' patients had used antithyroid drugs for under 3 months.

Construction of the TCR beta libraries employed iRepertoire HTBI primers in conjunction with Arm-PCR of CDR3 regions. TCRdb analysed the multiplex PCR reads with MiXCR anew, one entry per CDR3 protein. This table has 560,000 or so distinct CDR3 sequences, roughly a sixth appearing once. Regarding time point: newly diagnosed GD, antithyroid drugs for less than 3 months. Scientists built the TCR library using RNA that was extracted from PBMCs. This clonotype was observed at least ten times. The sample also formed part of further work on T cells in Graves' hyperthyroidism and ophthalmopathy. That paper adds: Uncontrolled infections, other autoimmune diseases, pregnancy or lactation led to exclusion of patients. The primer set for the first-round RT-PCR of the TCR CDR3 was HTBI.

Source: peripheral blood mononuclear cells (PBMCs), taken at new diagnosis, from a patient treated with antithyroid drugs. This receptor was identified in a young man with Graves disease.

CDR3 loop: CASSYPGTVGETQYF. The CDR3 coding sequence is TGTGCCAGCAGTTACCCAGGGACGGTAGGGGAGACCCAGTACTTC. The chain is built from TRBV6-5 and TRBJ2-5; D could derive from TRBD1 or TRBD2 (5 bases each). The CDR3 contains 15 residues. Trimming took off 2 bases at V and 5 bases at J, with 15 bases between the two ends. Germline V CDR1 and CDR2: MNHEY, SVGAGI.